This T cell receptor beta chain was captured by sequencing in a study of cytomegalovirus exposure and HLA in healthy donors (dated by TCRdb to 2015 to 2018). Notes on the research overall: In an earlier analysis of approximately 500 of the donors, around 300 Gb of sequence data and 100 million or so unique TCR beta sequences from 180 million or so T cells were reported. Approximately 300 gigabases of sequencing data and approximately 93 million unique TCR sequences were included in an early release covering about 600 HLA-typed donors. Among the roughly 390 genotyped donors, more than 70% belonged to the genetic ancestry cluster associated with self-reported Caucasian donors. The aim of the study was to test whether cataloging public T cell receptors could identify signatures of past pathogen exposure. The T cell repertoires of about 700 subjects were profiled by immunosequencing and related to cytomegalovirus serostatus. A separate validation cohort of some 130 different subjects was used in addition to the approximately 700-subject first cohort. High-throughput TCR immunosequencing, statistical association of individual TCRs with disease status, and machine learning were combined to predict cytomegalovirus infection status. To study patterns of TCR occurrence, a later analysis re-analyzed previously published TCR beta repertoires from 666 donors and added high-resolution HLA genotyping. Rather than using new phenotypic data, the later analysis identified candidate immune exposures from TCR beta sequences and from how often those sequences occurred across donors. To decide whether each TCR beta V gene segment behaved as functional or pseudogenic, an earlier analysis of approximately 600 of the donors relied on high-throughput TCR beta sequencing. Alongside the repertoire data, information on donor age, sex, ethnicity and CMV serostatus was compiled. A later genetic analysis used genome-wide SNP genotypes for about 55% of the 666 donors, treating that subset as a discovery cohort. Every discovery cohort repertoire had been produced on one sequencing platform. HLA typing covered class I and class II loci at four-digit resolution. The number of donors typed differed by locus, with roughly 629-640 for A, B, C, DRB1 and DQB1, more than 500 for DQA1, 600 to 610 for DPA1, and some 440 for DPB1. Because of strong linkage in the cohort, four to six DR-DQ haplotypes were treated as single units for association and clustering. On average, about 240,000 unique TCR beta nucleotide sequences were sequenced per donor among a few hundred genotyped donors of the cohort, with roughly 19% of those sequences being non-productive. The investigation overall reported the following: Roughly 15 rarely observed V segments, including chromosome 9 orphons, were excluded from the earlier analysis of about 610 of the donors because counts were too low. Compared with equally common non-associated chains, HLA-associated TCR beta chains in a later analysis were more clonally expanded and had lower generation probabilities. In this cohort, only TCR beta chains were sequenced, and detectable features were limited by the absence of alpha or paired-chain data. A further reported finding was that TCR beta sequences accurately predicted the HLA-A and HLA-B alleles for most subjects in the first cohort. A later genetic analysis associated a missense DCLRE1C variant with V-gene and J-gene trimming of TCR beta chains, and an independent cohort replicated the association. While some public TCRs were present in many individuals, most TCR sequences turned up only very rarely across donors. Correlated functional status among segregating V segments might reflect linkage disequilibrium, but an unknown experimental factor could not be ruled out. HLA typing was unavailable for some donors at each locus, so association tests used only the typed subset. In a later analysis, 16,951 TCR beta sequences were associated with specific HLA alleles at a false discovery rate of 0.05. It was suggested by the authors that the approach could potentially be generalized to other disease states and immunological phenotypes. A few of the identified cytomegalovirus-associated TCR beta chains were confirmed in vitro to be specific for cytomegalovirus antigens. Compared with the roughly 700-donor mean, donors in an Asian-associated ancestry cluster had fewer N-insertions in productive TCRs, according to a later genetic analysis. Roughly uniform sequencing depth across donors was assumed in presence/absence analyses, although this assumption may not hold. Immune exposure information for the cohort was limited to CMV serostatus. In a later analysis, several top co-occurrence clusters were reported to appear linked to parvovirus B19, influenza, CMV and Epstein-Barr virus. The classifier was reported to diagnose cytomegalovirus status with high specificity and sensitivity in both the original cohort and the validation cohort. The study gave a list of under 200 TCR beta chains associated with cytomegalovirus. In a later analysis, the rate of TCR association differed among HLA loci, with DRB1 alleles having the most associated TCRs and HLA-C alleles having the fewest. An earlier analysis of 587 of the donors showed that most TCR beta V segments appeared in productive rearrangements either about 87% or about 30% of the time, which broadly matched IMGT annotations. When HLA alleles, especially DR and DQ, strongly co-occurred, attributing TCR associations to individual alleles was difficult. A cluster of highly shared sequence variants was judged likely to represent a technical artifact of the sequencing pipeline. In a later analysis, most CMV-associated TCR beta chains were found to appear HLA-restricted, with HLA associations seemingly driven largely by CMV exposure.

The cohort consisted of 600 to 750 healthy bone marrow donors. At the time of sampling, all cohort members were nominally healthy, though unrecorded immune exposures were likely present. The donor was CMV seronegative and belonged to the group of around 400 seronegative cohort members. A peripheral blood sample was collected from each donor, and TCR beta sequencing was performed on peripheral blood mononuclear cells. Genomic DNA extraction from the blood cell samples was performed with the Qiagen DNeasy Blood Extraction Kit. This clone occurred a few times. The specificity of this receptor is unknown. Base qualities are not provided; no much larger clone lies one nucleotide away. Library construction relied on the immunoSEQ multiplex PCR assay. The multiplex PCR relied on a mix of 60 forward primers for TCR Vbeta segments and 13 reverse primers for TCR Jbeta segments. The CDR3 region of rearranged TCR beta genes was amplified from genomic DNA with a multiplex PCR assay. On the Illumina HiSeq System, the amplified TCR beta libraries were sequenced as 87-base-pair reads. The paper's processing steps were these. In a later analysis, about 80 million unique TCR beta chains were counted across the roughly 670 repertoires, and roughly 11 million of these chains were shared by at least two donors. To remove PCR and sequencing errors, raw reads were error-corrected and collapsed into unique sequences using a nearest-neighbor algorithm that merged closely related sequences. To assign V, D and J gene segments, CDR3 sequences were aligned to IMGT reference sequences. For a sequence to be retained, a match of at least six nucleotides was required to both a V gene segment and a J gene segment. A rearrangement counted as productive if the CDR3 had no stop codons and remained in frame with V and J, and every other rearrangement counted as non-productive. CDR3 was defined according to IMGT convention as the region running from the second conserved V-encoded cysteine to the conserved J-encoded phenylalanine. The earlier analysis of about 560 of the donors excluded any sequence lacking an unambiguous match to a single V gene segment. An earlier analysis of a few hundred of the donors classified V segments as functional when productive rearrangements were above 56.7% and as segregating when the standard deviation between donors was above 5%. A statistical classification framework was built to diagnose cytomegalovirus status from the catalog of TCR beta chain sequences. In a later analysis, V and J genes were assigned by comparing TCR nucleotide sequences against IMGT/GENE-DB human TR gene sequences. A later analysis assigned CDR3 sequences and most-parsimonious VDJ recombination scenarios with the TCRdist pipeline. In a later analysis, every TCR beta chain was defined by the combination of its CDR3 amino acid sequence and its V-gene family, and reads without a unique V-gene family were dropped. A later analysis removed roughly 590 highly shared, low-generation-probability nucleotide sequences to deal with suspected cross-contamination and a sequencing artifact. For each public chain, a later analysis derived a clonal expansion index from normalized ranks of inferred template counts within each repertoire. Generation probabilities in a later analysis came from a VDJ recombination model fitted to out-of-frame rearrangements, and those results were checked against IGoR. In a later analysis, TCR-TCR, TCR-HLA and TCR-CMV co-occurrence was scored with hypergeometric tests, and a repertoire-size bias correction was applied to TCR pairs. To estimate false discovery rates, a later analysis permuted the HLA or CMV assignments 20 times. A later analysis grouped co-occurring TCRs with DBSCAN, adding TCRdist sequence similarity when clustering within HLA-allele-positive subsets. For co-occurrence clustering, repertoires with fewer than 30,000 or more than 120,000 public chains were excluded, along with four to six repertoires with anomalous nucleotide sharing. Imported from immuneACCESS, the table was reduced by TCRdb to in-frame sequences with V and J called. These copies leave out some clones; in studies compared against another copy, an unresolved V gene accounts for under half, and the cause of the remainder is not known. V and J calls and clone size follow that table, whereas D and trimming were derived from the DNA. This sample gives under 150,000 clones in total; roughly 80% of them show up just once. 2.5% to 3.5% of the sample belongs to the ten largest clones.

This TCR was sampled from a female donor in good health and CMV-seronegative. Sequencing was done on a sample of PBMCs.

Here the CDR3 is given as CASSPSGRSTEAFF. The nucleotides read TGTGCCAGCAGCCCCTCGGGGAGGAGTACTGAAGCTTTCTTT. In this chain, TRBV11-2 is recombined with TRBJ1-1; the D gene assignment is ambiguous. V loses 5 bases, J loses 5 bases, and the germline ends lie 15 bases apart. The germline V gene provides CDR1 SGHAT and CDR2 FQNNGV. The CDR3 covers 14 residues, taking in both the cysteine and the phenylalanine. Left in the record is the CDR3 DNA by itself, 42 bases read in frame from the first base.